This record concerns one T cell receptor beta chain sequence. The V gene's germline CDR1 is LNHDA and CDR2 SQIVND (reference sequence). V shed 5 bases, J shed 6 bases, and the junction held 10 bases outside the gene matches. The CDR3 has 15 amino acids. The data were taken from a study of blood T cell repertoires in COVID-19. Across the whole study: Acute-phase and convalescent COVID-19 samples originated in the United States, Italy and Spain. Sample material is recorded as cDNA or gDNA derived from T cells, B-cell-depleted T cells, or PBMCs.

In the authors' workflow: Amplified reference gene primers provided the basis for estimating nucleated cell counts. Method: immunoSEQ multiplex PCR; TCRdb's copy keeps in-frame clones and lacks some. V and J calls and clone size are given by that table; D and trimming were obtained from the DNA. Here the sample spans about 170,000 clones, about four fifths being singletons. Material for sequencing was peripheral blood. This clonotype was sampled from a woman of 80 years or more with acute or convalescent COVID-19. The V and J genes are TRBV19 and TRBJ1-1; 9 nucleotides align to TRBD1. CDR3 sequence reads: CASSVVKGTGSEAFF. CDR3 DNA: TGTGCCAGTAGTGTCGTGAAGGGGACAGGGTCTGAAGCTTTCTTT.